This T cell receptor (beta chain) originates from a study of patients and donors after allogeneic stem cell transplantation. Trimming took off 6 bases at V and 5 bases at J, with 16 bases between the two ends. This CDR3 has 14 residues. TCRdb reprocessed the RT-PCR reads via MiXCR and lists one record per CDR3 protein. The sample records approximately 210,000 distinct CDR3 sequences, about 40% being singletons. The sequencing input was blood, either unsorted or a sorted T cell fraction (not recorded which). The TCR sequence derives from a human donor who was either an allogeneic HSCT recipient or a stem cell or donor lymphocyte infusion donor (not recorded which). It is not recorded whose cells these are; they may come from a transplant donor. The V gene is TRBV12-3 or TRBV12-4, the J gene TRBJ1-1; D possibly corresponds to TRBD1 (6 bases). CDR3 sequence: CASRIQGRRTEAFF. The DNA for the CDR3 is TGTGCCAGCAGGATACAGGGCCGTCGTACTGAAGCTTTCTTT.